This T cell receptor beta chain originates from a study of shared clonotypes between healthy human individuals. Generated by immunoSEQ multiplex PCR, the TCRdb table keeps only in-frame clones and is missing some. The table includes roughly 2.5 million clones, about 92% detected once. The CDR3 sequence is 15 residues long. Trimming took 4 bases from V and 2 from J, leaving 15 bases between them. Germline V lookup: CDR1 SGHRS, CDR2 YFSETQ. The V and J genes are TRBV5-1 and TRBJ2-5, with a possible D match to TRBD1 (5 bases). The specimen was naive CD4+ T cells sorted from blood. Subset defined: CD45RA+ positively selected. This receptor was obtained from a man between 18 and 29 years old in good health. The CDR3: CASSARGQIQETQYF. In DNA form, the CDR3 reads TGCGCCAGCAGCGCCAGAGGACAAATTCAAGAGACCCAGTACTTC.